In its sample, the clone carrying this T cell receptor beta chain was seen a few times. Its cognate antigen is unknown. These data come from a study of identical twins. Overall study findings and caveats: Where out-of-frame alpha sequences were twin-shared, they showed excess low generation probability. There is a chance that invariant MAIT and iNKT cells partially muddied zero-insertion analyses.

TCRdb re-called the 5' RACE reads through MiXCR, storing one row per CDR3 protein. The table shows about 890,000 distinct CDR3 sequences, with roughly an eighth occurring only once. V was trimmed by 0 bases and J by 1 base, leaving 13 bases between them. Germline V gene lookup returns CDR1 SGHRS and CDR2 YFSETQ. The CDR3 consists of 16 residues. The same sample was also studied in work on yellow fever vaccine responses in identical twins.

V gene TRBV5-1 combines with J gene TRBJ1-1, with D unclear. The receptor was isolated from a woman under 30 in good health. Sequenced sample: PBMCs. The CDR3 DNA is TGCGCCAGCAGCTTGGGTGGGAGGTCCGGGAACACTGAAGCTTTCTTT. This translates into CASSLGGRSGNTEAFF.